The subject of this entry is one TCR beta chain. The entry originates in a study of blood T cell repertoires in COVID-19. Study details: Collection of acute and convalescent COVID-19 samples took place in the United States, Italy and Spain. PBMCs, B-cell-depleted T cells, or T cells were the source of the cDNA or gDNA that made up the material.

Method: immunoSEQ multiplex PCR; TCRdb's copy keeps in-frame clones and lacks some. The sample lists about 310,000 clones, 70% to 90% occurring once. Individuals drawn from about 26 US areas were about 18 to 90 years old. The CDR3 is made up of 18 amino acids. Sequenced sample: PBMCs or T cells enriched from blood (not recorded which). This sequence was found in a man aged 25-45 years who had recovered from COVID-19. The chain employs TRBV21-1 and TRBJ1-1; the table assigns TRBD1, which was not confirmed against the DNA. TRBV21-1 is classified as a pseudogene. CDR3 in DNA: TGTGCCAGCAGCGCACGCTCCCGGGACAGGGAACTGAACACTGAAGCTTTCTTT. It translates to CASSARSRDRELNTEAFF.